These 10 T cell receptor beta chains came from one sample sequenced in a study of siplizumab effects on memory and regulatory T cells. Generated by immunoSEQ multiplex PCR, the TCRdb table keeps only in-frame clones and is missing some. The sample contains nearly 95,000 clones, about 93% of which appear only once. The sample was non-Treg CD4+ T cells sorted from blood. These receptors were taken from a human donor in good health.

This clone occurred once. The chain joins TRBV5-1 to TRBJ2-3; unclear D gene. Germline V gene data show CDR1 as SGHRS and CDR2 as YFSETQ. With 7 bases removed from V and 1 base from J, the gap between germline ends came to 4 bases. This CDR3 has 11 amino acids. The CDR3 region has the DNA TGCGCCAGCCGGGGCACAGATACGCAGTATTTT. Amino acids: CASRGTDTQYF.

This chain connects TRBV19 to TRBJ1-1; D uncertain. CDR3 length equals 14 residues. With 2 bases removed from V and 0 bases from J, the gap between germline ends came to 7 bases. CDR1 and CDR2 (germline): LNHDA, SQIVND (reference sequence). CDR3 sequence reads: CASSIKGLNTEAFF. CDR3 in DNA: TGTGCCAGTAGTATAAAGGGCCTGAACACTGAAGCTTTCTTT.

The rearrangement links TRBV7-8 to TRBJ2-6; the D gene is possibly TRBD2 (6 bases). V lost 5 bases and J 0 bases, leaving 23 bases between the germline ends. The CDR3 consists of 20 residues. Germline V gene data show CDR1 as SGHVS and CDR2 as FQNEAQ. In DNA, the CDR3 is TGTGCCAGCAGCCCGATGATAGCGGACCTTATACTCTCTGGGGCCAACGTCCTGACTTTC. It codes for CASSPMIADLILSGANVLTF.

The chain employs TRBV27 and TRBJ2-1, with 10 positions matching TRBD2. With V trimmed by 10 bases and J by 0 bases, 3 bases remained unmatched. The CDR3 sequence is 14 residues long. CDR1 and CDR2 (germline): MNHEY, SMNVEV (reference sequence). As DNA, the CDR3 is TGTGCCATAGCTAGCGGGAGCTCCTACAATGAGCAGTTCTTC. Residues: CAIASGSSYNEQFF.

The chain employs TRBV18 and TRBJ2-7, with 7 nucleotides matching TRBD1. CDR3 size: 15 residues. V lost 1 base to trimming and J lost 4 bases; unmatched junction nucleotides: 7. CDR1 is KGHSH, CDR2 LQKENI, per germline. The CDR3 reads CASSPQDTGVYEQYF. CDR3 coding DNA: TGTGCCAGCTCACCACAGGACACAGGGGTGTACGAGCAGTACTTC.

The chain combines TRBV28 with TRBJ2-1; 12 bases line up with TRBD2. The V gene's germline CDR1 is MDHEN and CDR2 SYDVKM. Trimming at V came to 3 bases and at J to 0 bases, leaving 6 bases not matched to a gene. The CDR3 contains 18 residues. The CDR3 DNA is TGTGCCAGCAGTTTCGTTACTAGCGGGGGGACCTCCTACAATGAGCAGTTCTTC. This codes for CASSFVTSGGTSYNEQFF.

This clone was recorded only once. The chain uses TRBV4-3 and TRBJ1-5; TRBD1 agrees at 8 bases. V lost 1 base, J lost 2 bases, and 7 bases stayed unmatched. CDR1 and CDR2 (germline): LGHNA, YSLEER. The CDR3 runs 17 residues. The CDR3, as DNA: TGCGCCAGCAGCCAAGTTGCAATGACAGGGGGCAATCAGCCCCAGCATTTT. This encodes CASSQVAMTGGNQPQHF.

Here the CDR3 reads CASSPGQGGWNGYTF. In nucleotides, the CDR3 is TGTGCCAGCAGCCCCGGACAGGGGGGTTGGAATGGCTACACCTTC. The chain joins TRBV7-2 to TRBJ1-2, with 10 bases that match TRBD1. Germline CDR1 and CDR2: SGHTA and FQGNSA. Trimming took 5 bases from V and 6 from J; bases not matched to a gene: 9. The CDR3 runs 15 residues.

V gene TRBV5-1 combines with J gene TRBJ2-1, with TRBD2 identical over 11 bases. The V and J ends lost 2 bases and 4 bases, in that order; junction bases with no gene match: 8. The CDR3 extends over 17 amino acids. CDR1 and CDR2 from the germline V gene are SGHRS and YFSETQ. The CDR3 DNA is TGCGCCAGCAGCTTCGCCTCTAGCGGGGGGATGTACAATGAGCAGTTCTTC. It is translated as CASSFASSGGMYNEQFF.

The rearrangement joins TRBV5-6 to TRBJ2-3, with D perhaps matching TRBD1 or TRBD2 (5 bases each). CDR3 length equals 17 residues. Germline V lookup: CDR1 SGHDT, CDR2 YYEEEE. Deletions cut 4 bases from V and 5 bases from J, with 23 bases between. The CDR3: CASSLGRLSGGVDTQYF. The DNA for the CDR3 is TGTGCCAGCAGCCTTGGACGCCTCTCTGGGGGTGTAGATACGCAGTATTTT.